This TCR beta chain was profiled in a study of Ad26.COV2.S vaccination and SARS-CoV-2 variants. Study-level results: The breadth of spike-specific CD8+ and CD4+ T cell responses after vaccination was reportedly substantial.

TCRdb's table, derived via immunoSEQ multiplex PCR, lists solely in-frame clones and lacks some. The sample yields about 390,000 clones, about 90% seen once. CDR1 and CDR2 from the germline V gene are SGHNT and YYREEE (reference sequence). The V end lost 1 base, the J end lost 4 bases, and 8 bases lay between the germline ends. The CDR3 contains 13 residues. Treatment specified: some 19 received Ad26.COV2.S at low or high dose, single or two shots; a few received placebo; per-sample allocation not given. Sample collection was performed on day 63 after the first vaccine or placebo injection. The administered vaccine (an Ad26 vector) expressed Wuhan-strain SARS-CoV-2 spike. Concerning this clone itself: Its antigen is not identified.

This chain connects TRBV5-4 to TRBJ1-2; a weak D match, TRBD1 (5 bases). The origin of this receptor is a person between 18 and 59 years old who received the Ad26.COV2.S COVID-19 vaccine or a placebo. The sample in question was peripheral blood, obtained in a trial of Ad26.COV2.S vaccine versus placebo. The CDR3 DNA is TGTGCCAGCAGCTTGTCAGGGAGCTATGGCTACACCTTC. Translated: CASSLSGSYGYTF.